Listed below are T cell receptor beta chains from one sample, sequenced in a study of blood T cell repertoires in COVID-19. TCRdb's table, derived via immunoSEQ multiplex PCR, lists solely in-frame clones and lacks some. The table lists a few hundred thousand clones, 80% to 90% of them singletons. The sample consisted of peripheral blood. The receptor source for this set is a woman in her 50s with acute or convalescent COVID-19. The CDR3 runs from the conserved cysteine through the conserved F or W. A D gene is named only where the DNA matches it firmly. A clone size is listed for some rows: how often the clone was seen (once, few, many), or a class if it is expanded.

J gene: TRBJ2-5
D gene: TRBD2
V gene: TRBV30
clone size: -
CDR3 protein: CAWILAGEETQYF
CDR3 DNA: TGTGCCTGGATTCTAGCGGGGGAAGAGACCCAGTACTTC

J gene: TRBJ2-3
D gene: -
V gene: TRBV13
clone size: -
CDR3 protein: CASSKPQGGVVDTQYF
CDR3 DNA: TGTGCCAGCAGCAAACCACAGGGAGGGGTTGTAGATACGCAGTATTTT

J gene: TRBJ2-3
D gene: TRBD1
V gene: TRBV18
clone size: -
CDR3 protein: CASSLATGGDTQYF
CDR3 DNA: TGTGCCAGCTCACTCGCAACAGGGGGAGATACGCAGTATTTT

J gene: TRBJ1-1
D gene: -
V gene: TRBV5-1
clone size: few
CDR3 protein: CASSLSGERGAFF
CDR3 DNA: TGCGCCAGCAGCTTGTCGGGGGAACGGGGAGCTTTCTTT

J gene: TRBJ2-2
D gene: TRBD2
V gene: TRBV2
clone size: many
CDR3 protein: CASNRGLANTGELFF
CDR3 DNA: TGTGCCAGCAATCGGGGACTAGCGAACACCGGGGAGCTGTTTTTT

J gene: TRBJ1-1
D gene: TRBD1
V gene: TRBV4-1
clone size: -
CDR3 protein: CASSQDRDRGEGSRTEAFF
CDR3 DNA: TGCGCCAGCAGCCAAGATAGAGACAGGGGGGAGGGAAGTAGGACTGAAGCTTTCTTT

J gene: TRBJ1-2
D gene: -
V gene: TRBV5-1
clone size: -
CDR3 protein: CASSLDRVGYGYTF
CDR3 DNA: TGCGCCAGCAGCTTGGACAGGGTTGGCTATGGCTACACCTTC

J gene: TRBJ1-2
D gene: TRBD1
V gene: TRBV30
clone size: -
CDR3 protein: CAFLGTGISGYTF
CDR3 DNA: TGTGCCTTCCTCGGGACAGGGATTAGTGGCTACACCTTC

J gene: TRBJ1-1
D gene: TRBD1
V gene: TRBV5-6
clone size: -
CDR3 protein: CASSSGTGVFNTEAFF
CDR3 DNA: TGTGCCAGCAGCTCGGGGACAGGGGTCTTTAACACTGAAGCTTTCTTT

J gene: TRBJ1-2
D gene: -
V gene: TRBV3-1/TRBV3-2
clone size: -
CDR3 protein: CASSPPGTNYGYTF
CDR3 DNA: TGTGCCAGCAGCCCCCCCGGGACTAACTATGGCTACACCTTC

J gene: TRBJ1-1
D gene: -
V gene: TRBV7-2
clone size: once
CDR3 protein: CASSSIEPEAFF
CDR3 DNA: TGTGCCAGCAGCTCGATAGAACCTGAAGCTTTCTTT

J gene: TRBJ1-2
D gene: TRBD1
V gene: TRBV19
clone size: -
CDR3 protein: CASWLQGRGYTF
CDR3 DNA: TGTGCCAGTTGGTTACAGGGGCGCGGCTACACCTTC

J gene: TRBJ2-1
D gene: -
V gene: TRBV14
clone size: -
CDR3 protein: CASSRLVGAYNEQFF
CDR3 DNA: TGTGCCAGCAGCCGACTAGTCGGCGCATACAATGAGCAGTTCTTC

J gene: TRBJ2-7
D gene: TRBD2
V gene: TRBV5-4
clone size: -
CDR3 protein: CASSLQTGGSYEQYF
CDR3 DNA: TGTGCCAGCAGCTTGCAGACGGGAGGCTCCTACGAGCAGTACTTC

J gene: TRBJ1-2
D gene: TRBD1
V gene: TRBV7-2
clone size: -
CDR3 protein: CASTEDRVDGYTF
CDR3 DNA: TGTGCCAGCACTGAAGACAGGGTGGATGGCTACACCTTC

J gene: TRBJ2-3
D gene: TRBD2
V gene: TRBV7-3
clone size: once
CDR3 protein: CASSLSLAGDTQYF
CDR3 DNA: TGTGCCAGCAGCTTAAGCCTAGCGGGAGATACGCAGTATTTT

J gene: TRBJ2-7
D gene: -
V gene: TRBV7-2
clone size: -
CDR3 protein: CASSAYRDNEQYF
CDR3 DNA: TGTGCCAGCAGCGCCTACAGGGACAACGAGCAGTACTTC

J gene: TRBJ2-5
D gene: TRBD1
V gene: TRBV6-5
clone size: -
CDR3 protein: CASRTGQQETQYF
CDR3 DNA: TGTGCCAGCAGGACGGGACAGCAAGAGACCCAGTACTTC

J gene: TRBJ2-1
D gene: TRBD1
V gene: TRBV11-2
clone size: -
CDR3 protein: CASSSTKGTGNNEQFF
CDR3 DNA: TGTGCCAGCAGCTCGACTAAGGGGACAGGGAACAATGAGCAGTTCTTC

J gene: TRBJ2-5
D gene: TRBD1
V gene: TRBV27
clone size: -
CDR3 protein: CASSNHRGTETQYF
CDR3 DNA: TGTGCCAGCAGTAACCACAGGGGAACGGAGACCCAGTACTTC

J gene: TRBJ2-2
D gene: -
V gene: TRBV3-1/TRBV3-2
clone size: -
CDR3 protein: CASSQIQGKTGELFF
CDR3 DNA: TGTGCCAGCAGCCAGATTCAGGGGAAAACCGGGGAGCTGTTTTTT

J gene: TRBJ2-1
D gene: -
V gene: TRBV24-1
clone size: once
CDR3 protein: CATSAGYNEQFF
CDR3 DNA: TGTGCCACCAGTGCCGGTTACAATGAGCAGTTCTTC

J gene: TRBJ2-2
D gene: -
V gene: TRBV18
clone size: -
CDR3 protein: CASSQTRQSTGELFF
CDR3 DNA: TGTGCCAGCTCACAGACACGACAAAGCACCGGGGAGCTGTTTTTT

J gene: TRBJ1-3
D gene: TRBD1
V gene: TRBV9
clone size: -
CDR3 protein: CASSIRTGPSSGNTIYF
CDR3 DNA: TGTGCCAGCAGCATAAGGACAGGGCCCAGCTCTGGAAACACCATATATTTT

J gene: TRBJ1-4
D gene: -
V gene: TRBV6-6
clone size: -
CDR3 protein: CASSYSGPGRAEKLFF
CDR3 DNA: TGTGCCAGCAGTTACTCAGGGCCCGGGAGGGCGGAAAAACTGTTTTTT

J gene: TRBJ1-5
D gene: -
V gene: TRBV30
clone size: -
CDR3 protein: CAWSVQGNQPQHF
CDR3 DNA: TGTGCCTGGAGTGTACAAGGCAATCAGCCCCAGCATTTT

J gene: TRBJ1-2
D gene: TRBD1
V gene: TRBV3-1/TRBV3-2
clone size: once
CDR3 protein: CASSSAGRQGGSTF
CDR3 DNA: TGTGCCAGCAGCAGCGCCGGTCGACAGGGGGGTTCCACCTTC

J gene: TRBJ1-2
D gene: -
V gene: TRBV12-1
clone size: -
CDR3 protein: CASSFCQGAYGYTF
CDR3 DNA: TGTGCCAGCAGCTTTTGCCAGGGGGCCTATGGCTACACCTTC

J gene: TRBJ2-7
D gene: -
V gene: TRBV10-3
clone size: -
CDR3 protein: CAIRIEGAYEQYF
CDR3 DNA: TGTGCCATCAGGATCGAAGGGGCCTACGAGCAGTACTTC

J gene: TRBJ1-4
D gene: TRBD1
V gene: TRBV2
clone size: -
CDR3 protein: CASSSQGATNEKLFF
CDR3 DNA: TGTGCCAGCAGCTCGCAGGGGGCGACTAATGAAAAACTGTTTTTT

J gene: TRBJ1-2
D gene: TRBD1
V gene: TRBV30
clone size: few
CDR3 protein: CARDRRGKKYGYTF
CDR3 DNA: TGTGCCCGGGACAGGAGGGGGAAAAAGTATGGCTACACCTTC

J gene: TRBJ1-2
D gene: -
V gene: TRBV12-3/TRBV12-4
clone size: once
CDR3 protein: CASSLGVPYGYTF
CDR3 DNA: TGTGCCAGCAGCCTCGGAGTCCCCTATGGCTACACCTTC

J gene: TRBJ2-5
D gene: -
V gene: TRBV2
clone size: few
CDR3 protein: CASSEELQETQYF
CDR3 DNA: TGTGCCAGCAGTGAAGAGCTGCAAGAGACCCAGTACTTC

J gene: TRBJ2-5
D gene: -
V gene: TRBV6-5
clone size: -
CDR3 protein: CASSPSTLTQYF
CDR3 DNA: TGTGCCAGCAGTCCGTCGACTTTAACCCAGTACTTC

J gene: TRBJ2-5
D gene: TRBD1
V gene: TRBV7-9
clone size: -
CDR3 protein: CASSASDRGGETQYF
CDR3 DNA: TGTGCCAGCAGCGCCTCGGACAGGGGAGGCGAGACCCAGTACTTC

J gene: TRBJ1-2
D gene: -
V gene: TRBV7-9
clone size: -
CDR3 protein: CASSHVGDRSNYGYTF
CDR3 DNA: TGTGCCAGCAGCCACGTTGGAGACCGGAGTAACTATGGCTACACCTTC

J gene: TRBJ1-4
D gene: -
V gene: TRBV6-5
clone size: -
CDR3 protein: CASANSGEKLFF
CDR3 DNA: TGTGCCAGCGCTAACTCGGGGGAAAAACTGTTTTTT

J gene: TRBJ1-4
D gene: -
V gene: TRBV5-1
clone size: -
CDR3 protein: CASSATGTNYEKLFF
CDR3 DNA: TGCGCCAGCAGCGCCACCGGGACAAACTATGAAAAACTGTTTTTT

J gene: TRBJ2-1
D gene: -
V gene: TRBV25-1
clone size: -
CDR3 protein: CASSESGYLENEQFF
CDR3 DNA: TGTGCCAGCAGTGAATCCGGGTATCTTGAAAATGAGCAGTTCTTC

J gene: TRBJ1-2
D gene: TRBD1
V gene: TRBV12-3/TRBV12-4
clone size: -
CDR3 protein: CASLQGALGYTF
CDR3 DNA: TGTGCCAGCCTACAGGGGGCTCTCGGCTACACCTTC

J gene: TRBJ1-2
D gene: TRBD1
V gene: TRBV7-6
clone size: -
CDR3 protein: CASSPTGGYGYTF
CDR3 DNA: TGTGCCAGCAGTCCCACAGGGGGCTATGGCTACACCTTC

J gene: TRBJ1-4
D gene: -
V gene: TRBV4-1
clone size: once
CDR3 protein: CASSQIGNEKLFF
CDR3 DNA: TGCGCCAGCAGCCAAATCGGGAATGAAAAACTGTTTTTT

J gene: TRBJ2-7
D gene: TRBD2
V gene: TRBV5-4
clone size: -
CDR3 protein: CASSRGTSGTYEQYF
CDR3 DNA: TGTGCCAGCAGCCGCGGGACTAGCGGAACCTACGAGCAGTACTTC

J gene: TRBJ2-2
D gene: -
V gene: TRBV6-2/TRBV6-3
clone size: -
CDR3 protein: CASSRPAVTLNTGELFF
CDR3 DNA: TGTGCCAGCAGCCGGCCTGCAGTGACACTGAACACCGGGGAGCTGTTTTTT

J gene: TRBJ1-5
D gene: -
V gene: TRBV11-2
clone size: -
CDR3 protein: CASSLGTAYNQPQHF
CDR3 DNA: TGTGCCAGCAGCTTAGGGACAGCCTACAATCAGCCCCAGCATTTT

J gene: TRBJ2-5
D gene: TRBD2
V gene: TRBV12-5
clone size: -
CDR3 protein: CASGSGMSGAVETQYF
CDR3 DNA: TGTGCTAGTGGTTCCGGAATGAGCGGGGCAGTAGAGACCCAGTACTTC

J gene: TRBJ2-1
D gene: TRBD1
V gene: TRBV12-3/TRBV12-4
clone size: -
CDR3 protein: CASSLERTGAFF
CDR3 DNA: TGTGCCAGCAGTTTAGAGCGGACAGGTGCGTTCTTC

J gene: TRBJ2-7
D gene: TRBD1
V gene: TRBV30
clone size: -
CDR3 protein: CAWRTDREFKYYEQYF
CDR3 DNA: TGTGCCTGGAGGACCGACAGGGAGTTCAAATACTACGAGCAGTACTTC

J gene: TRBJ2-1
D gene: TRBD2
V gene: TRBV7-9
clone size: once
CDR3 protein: CASSSLHRLTRENNEQFF
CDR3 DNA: TGTGCCAGCAGCTCGTTACATAGGCTTACGCGGGAGAACAATGAGCAGTTCTTC

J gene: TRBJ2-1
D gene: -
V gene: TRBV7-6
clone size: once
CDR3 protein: CASSLSFRGENEQFF
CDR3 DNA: TGTGCCAGCAGCTTAAGTTTCAGGGGGGAAAATGAGCAGTTCTTC